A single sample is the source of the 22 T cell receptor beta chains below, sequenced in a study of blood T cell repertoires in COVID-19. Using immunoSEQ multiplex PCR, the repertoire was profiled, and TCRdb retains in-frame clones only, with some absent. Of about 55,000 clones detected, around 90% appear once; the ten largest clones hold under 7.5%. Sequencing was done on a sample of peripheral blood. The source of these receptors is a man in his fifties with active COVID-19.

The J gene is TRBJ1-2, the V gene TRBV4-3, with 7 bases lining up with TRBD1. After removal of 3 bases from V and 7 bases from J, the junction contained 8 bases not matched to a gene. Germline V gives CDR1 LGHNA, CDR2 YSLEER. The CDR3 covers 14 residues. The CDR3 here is CASSHAGTVAGYTF. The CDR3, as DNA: TGCGCCAGCAGCCACGCCGGGACAGTCGCTGGCTACACCTTC.

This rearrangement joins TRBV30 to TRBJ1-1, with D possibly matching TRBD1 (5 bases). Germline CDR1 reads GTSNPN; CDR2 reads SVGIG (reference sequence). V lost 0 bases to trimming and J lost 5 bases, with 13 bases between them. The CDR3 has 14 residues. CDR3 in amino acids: CAWSVRGVGTEAFF. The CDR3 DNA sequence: TGTGCCTGGAGTGTACGGGGGGTGGGGACTGAAGCTTTCTTT.

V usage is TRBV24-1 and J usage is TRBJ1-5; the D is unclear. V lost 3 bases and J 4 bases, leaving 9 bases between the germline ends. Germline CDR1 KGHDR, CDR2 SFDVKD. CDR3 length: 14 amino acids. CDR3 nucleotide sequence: TGTGCCACCAGTGATGCCAGAGGGAATCAGCCCCAGCATTTT. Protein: CATSDARGNQPQHF.

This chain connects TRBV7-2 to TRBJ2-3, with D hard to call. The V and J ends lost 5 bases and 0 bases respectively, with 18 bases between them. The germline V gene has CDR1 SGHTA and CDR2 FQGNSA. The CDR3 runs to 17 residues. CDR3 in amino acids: CASSRQASWASTDTQYF. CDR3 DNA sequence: TGTGCCAGCAGCCGCCAAGCCAGCTGGGCTAGCACAGATACGCAGTATTTT.

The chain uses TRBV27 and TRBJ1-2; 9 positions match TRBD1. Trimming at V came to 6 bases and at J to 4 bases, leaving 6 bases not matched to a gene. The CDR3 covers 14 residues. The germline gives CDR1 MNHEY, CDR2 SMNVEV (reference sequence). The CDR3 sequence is CASRGQGDLYGYTF. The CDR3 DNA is TGTGCCAGCAGGGGACAGGGAGACCTCTATGGCTACACCTTC.

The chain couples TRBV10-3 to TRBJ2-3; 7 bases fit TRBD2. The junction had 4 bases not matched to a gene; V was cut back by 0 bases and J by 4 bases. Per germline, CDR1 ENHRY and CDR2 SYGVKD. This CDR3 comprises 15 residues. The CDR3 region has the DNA TGTGCCATCAGTGAGTCAAAGCGGGGAGCAGATACGCAGTATTTT. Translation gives CAISESKRGADTQYF.

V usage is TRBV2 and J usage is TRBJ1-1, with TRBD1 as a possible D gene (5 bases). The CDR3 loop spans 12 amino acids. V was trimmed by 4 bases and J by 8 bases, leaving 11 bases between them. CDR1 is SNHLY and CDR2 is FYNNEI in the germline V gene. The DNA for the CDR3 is TGTGCCAGCAGTGGGACAACCAACGAAGCTTTCTTT. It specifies CASSGTTNEAFF.

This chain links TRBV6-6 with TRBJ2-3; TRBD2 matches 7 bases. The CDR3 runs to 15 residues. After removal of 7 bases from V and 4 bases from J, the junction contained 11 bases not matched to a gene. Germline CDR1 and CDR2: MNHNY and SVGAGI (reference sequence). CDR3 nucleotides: TGTGCCAGCAAGACTAGCCTGGTGGGGCCAGATACGCAGTATTTT. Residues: CASKTSLVGPDTQYF.

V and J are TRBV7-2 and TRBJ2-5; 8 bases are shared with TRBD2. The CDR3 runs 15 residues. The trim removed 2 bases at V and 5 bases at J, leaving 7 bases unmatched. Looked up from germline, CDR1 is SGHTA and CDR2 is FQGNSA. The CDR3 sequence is CASSLQAGAGETQYF. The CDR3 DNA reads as TGTGCCAGCAGCTTACAAGCGGGGGCGGGGGAGACCCAGTACTTC. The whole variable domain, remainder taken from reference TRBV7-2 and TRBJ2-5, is GAGVSQSPSNKVTEKGKDVELRCDPISGHTALYWYRQSLGQGLEFLIYFQGNSAPDKSGLPSDRFSAERTGGSVSTLTIQRTQQEDSAVYLCASSLQAGAGETQYFGPGTRLLVL.

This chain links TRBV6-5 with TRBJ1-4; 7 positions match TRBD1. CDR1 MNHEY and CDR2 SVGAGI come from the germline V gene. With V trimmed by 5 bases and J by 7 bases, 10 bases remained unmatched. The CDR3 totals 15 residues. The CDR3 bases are TGTGCCAGCAGTACCGACAGGGCGTGGGGTGAAAAACTGTTTTTT. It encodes CASSTDRAWGEKLFF.

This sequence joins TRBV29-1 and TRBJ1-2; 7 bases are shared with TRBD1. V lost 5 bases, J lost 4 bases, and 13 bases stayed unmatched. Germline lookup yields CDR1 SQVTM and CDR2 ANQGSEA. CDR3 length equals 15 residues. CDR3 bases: TGCAGCGTTCGTACAGACAGGGTCCGACCCTATGGCTACACCTTC. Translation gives CSVRTDRVRPYGYTF.

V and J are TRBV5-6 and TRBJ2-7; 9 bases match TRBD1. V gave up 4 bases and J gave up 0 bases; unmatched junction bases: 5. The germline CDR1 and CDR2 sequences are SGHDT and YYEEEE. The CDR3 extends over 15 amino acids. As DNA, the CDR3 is TGTGCCAGCAGCAGACAGGGGGTGGTCTCCTACGAGCAGTACTTC. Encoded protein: CASSRQGVVSYEQYF.

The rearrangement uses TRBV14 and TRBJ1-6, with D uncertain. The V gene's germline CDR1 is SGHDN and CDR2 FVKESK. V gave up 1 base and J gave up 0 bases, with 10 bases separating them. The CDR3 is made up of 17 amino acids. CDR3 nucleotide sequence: TGTGCCAGCAGCCAAGTGTCGGGGAGCTCCTATAATTCACCCCTCCACTTT. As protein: CASSQVSGSSYNSPLHF.

CDR3 region: CASSRRHTSLAGSYEQYF. DNA for the CDR3: TGTGCCAGCAGCCGACGTCACACCTCTCTAGCGGGCTCCTACGAGCAGTACTTC. The chain employs TRBV3-1 (or the pseudogene TRBV3-2) and TRBJ2-7; 8 bases map to TRBD2. Germline trimming cut 4 bases from V and 0 bases from J; bases unmatched to any gene: 14. From germline, CDR1 is LGHDT and CDR2 YNNKEL (reference sequence). There are 18 residues in the CDR3.

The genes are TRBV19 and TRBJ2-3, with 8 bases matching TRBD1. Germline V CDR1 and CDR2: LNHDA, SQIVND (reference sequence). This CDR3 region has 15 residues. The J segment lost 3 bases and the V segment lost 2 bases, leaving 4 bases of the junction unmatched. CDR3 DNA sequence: TGTGCCAGTAGTATAAGGGACAGGAGGACAGATACGCAGTATTTT. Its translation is CASSIRDRRTDTQYF.

CDR3 sequence reads: CASSLAPRTGAEGYTF. CDR3 DNA: TGTGCCAGCAGCTTAGCGCCTAGGACAGGAGCGGAAGGCTACACCTTC. The chain links TRBV7-2 to TRBJ1-2; 7 bases are shared with TRBD1. CDR3 length: 16 amino acids. With 0 bases clipped from V and 8 bases from J, the junction kept 12 bases outside the gene matches. The V gene's germline CDR1 is SGHTA and CDR2 FQGNSA.

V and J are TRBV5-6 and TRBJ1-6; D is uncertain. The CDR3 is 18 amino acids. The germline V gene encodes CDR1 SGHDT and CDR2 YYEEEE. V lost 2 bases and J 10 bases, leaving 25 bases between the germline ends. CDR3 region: CASSLSALSSRVNSPLHF. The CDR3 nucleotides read TGTGCCAGCAGCTTATCAGCCCTATCCTCGAGGGTTAACTCACCCCTCCACTTT.

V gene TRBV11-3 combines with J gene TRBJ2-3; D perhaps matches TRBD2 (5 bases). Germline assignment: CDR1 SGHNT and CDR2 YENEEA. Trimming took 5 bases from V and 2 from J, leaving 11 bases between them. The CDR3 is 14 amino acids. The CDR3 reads CASSQTRPTDTQYF. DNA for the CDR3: TGTGCCAGCAGCCAAACTAGACCCACAGATACGCAGTATTTT.

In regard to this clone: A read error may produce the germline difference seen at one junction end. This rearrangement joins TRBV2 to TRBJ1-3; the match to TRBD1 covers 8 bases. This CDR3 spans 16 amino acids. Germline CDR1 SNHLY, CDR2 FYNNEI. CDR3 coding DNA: TGTGCCAGCACGAAGGGACAGGCTTTATCTGGAAACACTATATATTTT. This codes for CASTKGQALSGNTIYF.

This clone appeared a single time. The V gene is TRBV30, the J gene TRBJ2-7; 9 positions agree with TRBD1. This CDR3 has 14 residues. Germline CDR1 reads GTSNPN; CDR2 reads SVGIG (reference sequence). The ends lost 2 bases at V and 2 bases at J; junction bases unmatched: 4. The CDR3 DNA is TGTGCCTGGAGTAAACAGGGGGCAGCCTACGAGCAGTACTTC. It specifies CAWSKQGAAYEQYF.

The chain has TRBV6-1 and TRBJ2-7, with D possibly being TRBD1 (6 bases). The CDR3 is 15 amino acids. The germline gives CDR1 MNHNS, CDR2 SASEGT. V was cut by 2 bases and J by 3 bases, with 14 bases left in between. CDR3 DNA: TGTGCCAGCAGTGAATCTAGGGGACAAGGCTACGAGCAGTACTTC. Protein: CASSESRGQGYEQYF.

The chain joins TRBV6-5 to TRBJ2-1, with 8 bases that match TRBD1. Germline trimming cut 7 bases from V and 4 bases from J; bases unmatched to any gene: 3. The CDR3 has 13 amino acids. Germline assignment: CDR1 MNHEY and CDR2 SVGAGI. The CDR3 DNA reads TGTGCCAGCACCACAGGGGGGTACAATGAGCAGTTCTTC. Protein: CASTTGGYNEQFF.